A single sample gave rise to the 25 T cell receptor beta chains below, sequenced in a study of beta chain features in type 1 diabetes. The study's findings and limits: Significant though moderate, a shortening of TCRB CDR3s appeared in all four CD4+ subsets of Type 1 diabetes patients.

The isolated RNA, all of it, was reverse transcribed, so expressed TCRB transcripts were what got sequenced. TCRdb keeps only in-frame clones here, not all; method: immunoSEQ multiplex PCR. Seen here are 240,000 or so clones, roughly 21% observed once, and the top ten hold 0.028%. The antigens of these receptors remain unknown. Sequenced: naive CD4+ T cells from blood. These receptors all come from a woman in her thirties or forties with type 1 diabetes.

This clone was counted between two and nine times. The chain is built from TRBV7-2 and TRBJ1-1; no definite D call. The CDR3 covers 14 residues. Germline-derived CDR1 and CDR2 are SGHTA and FQGNSA. Trimming pared 6 bases from V and 1 base from J, leaving 12 bases between. The CDR3 DNA reads TGTGCCAGCAGGGAGGGATCTTCGAACACTGAAGCTTTCTTT. Amino acid sequence: CASREGSSNTEAFF. Full variable domain (remainder filled in from reference TRBV7-2 and TRBJ1-1): GAGVSQSPSNKVTEKGKDVELRCDPISGHTALYWYRQSLGQGLEFLIYFQGNSAPDKSGLPSDRFSAERTGGSVSTLTIQRTQQEDSAVYLCASREGSSNTEAFFGQGTRLTVV.

This chain uses TRBV12-5 with TRBJ2-1; 9 bases agree with TRBD2. Germline assignment: CDR1 LGHNT and CDR2 FRNRAP. This CDR3 region has 14 residues. J was trimmed by 7 bases and V by 3 bases; bases with no gene match: 4. In nucleotides, the CDR3 is TGTGCTAGTGGTTTCGGCGGGGGGGCGAATGAGCAGTTCTTC. Its translation: CASGFGGGANEQFF.

Only a few counts were recorded for this clone. Other nucleotide sequences in the sample specify the same CDR3. This chain links TRBV9 with TRBJ2-1, with 10 bases aligning to TRBD2. The V segment lost 0 bases and the J segment 4 bases; nucleotides outside the gene matches: 1. CDR1 SGDLS and CDR2 YYNGEE come from the germline V gene. The CDR3 is 15 amino acids. DNA of the CDR3: TGTGCCAGCAGCGTAGTTAGCGGGGGGTACAATGAGCAGTTCTTC. Translated, it gives CASSVVSGGYNEQFF.

This clone was seen a few times. This CDR3 is CSVDRVGNTGELFF. CDR3 bases: TGCAGCGTTGACAGGGTGGGGAACACCGGGGAGCTGTTTTTT. The chain combines TRBV29-1 with TRBJ2-2; D is perhaps TRBD1 (5 bases). This CDR3 has 14 residues. V lost 3 bases to trimming and J lost 1 base, with 9 bases between them. Germline values: CDR1 SQVTM, CDR2 ANQGSEA.

This clone turned up a few times. This chain joins TRBV30 and TRBJ1-5; D unresolved. Trimming took 3 bases from V and 0 from J, leaving 3 bases between them. This CDR3 has 12 amino acids. The germline CDR1 and CDR2 sequences are GTSNPN and SVGIG (reference sequence). The CDR3 region is CAWSGSNQPQHF. DNA of the CDR3: TGTGCCTGGAGCGGTAGCAATCAGCCCCAGCATTTT.

This clone was detected only a few times. The chain employs TRBV27 and TRBJ2-3; 11 bases agree with TRBD2. This CDR3 spans 14 amino acids. The germline CDR1 and CDR2 sequences are MNHEY and SMNVEV (reference sequence). V shed 7 bases, J shed 6 bases, and the junction held 6 bases outside the gene matches. CDR3 in DNA: TGTGCCAGCACTACTAGCGGGAGTTGGGATACGCAGTATTTT. It specifies CASTTSGSWDTQYF.

The V call is TRBV29-1, the J call TRBJ1-5; tentative D call: TRBD1 (5 bases). CDR1 and CDR2 from the germline V gene are SQVTM and ANQGSEA. V was cut by 5 bases and J by 1 base, with 12 bases left in between. CDR3 length: 14 amino acids. CDR3 in amino acids: CSVRGGGSNQPQHF. CDR3 coding DNA: TGCAGCGTTCGTGGGGGAGGGAGCAATCAGCCCCAGCATTTT.

This clone came up a few times. The sample contains more than one DNA sequence encoding this CDR3. The chain couples TRBV5-4 to TRBJ1-2; weak D call: TRBD1 (5 bases). This CDR3 is built from 13 residues. CDR1 SGHNT and CDR2 YYREEE come from the germline V gene (reference sequence). V lost 0 bases and J 2 bases, leaving 5 bases between the germline ends. The CDR3 DNA sequence: TGTGCCAGCAGCTTGGACAGGAACTATGGCTACACCTTC. Translation: CASSLDRNYGYTF.

The rearrangement links TRBV7-9 to TRBJ2-6; D gene uncertain. The length of the CDR3 is 15 residues. CDR1 is SEHNR and CDR2 is FQNEAQ in the germline V gene (reference sequence). V was clipped by 6 bases and J by 0 bases, with 9 bases between them. The chain's CDR3 is CASRAGFSGANVLTF. CDR3 bases: TGTGCCAGCAGGGCCGGGTTCTCTGGGGCCAACGTCCTGACTTTC.

The genes are TRBV5-1 and TRBJ2-5; 9 positions match TRBD2. The CDR3 length is 16 residues. In germline, CDR1 is SGHRS, CDR2 YFSETQ. Trimming cost V 1 base and J 2 bases; bases outside gene matches: 6. Here the CDR3 DNA reads TGCGCCAGCAGCTTGAGTCCTAGCGGGGAACAAGAGACCCAGTACTTC. Translated, it gives CASSLSPSGEQETQYF.

This clone was detected a few times. V gene TRBV7-9 combines with J gene TRBJ2-3; TRBD2 aligns across 7 bases. The CDR3 has 16 amino acids. CDR1 SEHNR and CDR2 FQNEAQ come from the germline V gene (reference sequence). J was trimmed by 2 bases and V by 5 bases; bases with no gene match: 10. The CDR3 DNA follows: TGTGCCAGCAGCCACGGACGAGCGGGGTTCACAGATACGCAGTATTTT. As protein: CASSHGRAGFTDTQYF.

The gene calls are TRBV28 and TRBJ1-2; D is unclear. The CDR3 runs 14 residues. In germline, CDR1 is MDHEN, CDR2 SYDVKM. V was pared by 5 bases and J by 7 bases, with 17 bases between. The chain's CDR3 is CASSANTRVGGYTF. CDR3 in DNA: TGTGCCAGCAGTGCCAATACGAGGGTTGGTGGCTACACCTTC.

V usage is TRBV30 and J usage is TRBJ2-1; 11 bases align to TRBD2. V shed 5 bases, J shed 10 bases, and the junction held 7 bases outside the gene matches. This CDR3 has 13 residues. From germline, CDR1 is GTSNPN and CDR2 SVGIG (reference sequence). CDR3 residues: CAWGASGRFEQFF. The DNA for the CDR3 is TGTGCCTGGGGGGCTAGCGGGAGGTTCGAGCAGTTCTTC.

The rearrangement joins TRBV7-9 to TRBJ1-5, with TRBD1 matching over 12 bases. Germline V gene sequence: CDR1 SEHNR, CDR2 FQNEAQ (reference sequence). With V trimmed by 5 bases and J by 3 bases, 14 bases remained unmatched. The CDR3 contains 19 residues. The CDR3, as DNA: TGTGCCAGCAGCCCCGGGACAGGGGGCTTTTCGGGCTACAATCAGCCCCAGCATTTT. Encoded protein: CASSPGTGGFSGYNQPQHF.

This clone was seen a handful of times. The chain is built from TRBV29-1 and TRBJ2-6; D is perhaps TRBD2 (6 bases). The CDR3 is 14 residues long. Trimming cost V 3 bases and J 0 bases, with 6 bases left between them. Germline V gene sequence: CDR1 SQVTM, CDR2 ANQGSEA. In DNA form, the CDR3 reads TGCAGCGTTGACGGGAGCTCTGGGGCCAACGTCCTGACTTTC. This gives the protein CSVDGSSGANVLTF. Supplemented by reference TRBV29-1 and TRBJ2-6, the full variable domain reads SAVISQKPSRDICQRGTSLTIQCQVDSQVTMMFWYRQQPGQSLTLIATANQGSEATYESGFVIDKFPISRPNLTFSTLTVSNMSPEDSSIYLCSVDGSSGANVLTFGAGSRLTVL.

This clone occurred a few times. The chain uses TRBV25-1 and TRBJ2-7, with TRBD1 as a possible D gene (6 bases). CDR3 length equals 16 residues. V was trimmed by 1 base and J by 3 bases, leaving 16 bases between them. Germline V CDR1 and CDR2: MGHDK, SYGVNS. Here the CDR3 DNA reads TGTGCCAGCAGTGAATCGGGGACATCAAAAAACTACGAGCAGTACTTC. Its protein is CASSESGTSKNYEQYF.

The rearrangement uses TRBV4-2 and TRBJ2-1, with 10 positions matching TRBD1. J was trimmed by 10 bases and V by 4 bases; bases with no gene match: 4. CDR1 is LGHNA, CDR2 YNFKEQ, per germline. This CDR3 is 13 amino acids long. CDR3 nucleotide sequence: TGTGCCAGCAGCCCCGACAGGGGGCCGGAGCAGTTCTTC. Translated, it gives CASSPDRGPEQFF.

V gene TRBV19 combines with J gene TRBJ2-5; TRBD2 matches at 9 bases. V lost 6 bases to trimming and J lost 1 base; unmatched junction nucleotides: 12. Germline values: CDR1 LNHDA, CDR2 SQIVND (reference sequence). This CDR3 spans 17 amino acids. The CDR3 DNA is TGTGCCAGTAGCCGAAGTAGCGGGAGCGGGTCCCAAGAGACCCAGTACTTC. This translates into CASSRSSGSGSQETQYF.

There are a few counts of this clone. The chain combines TRBV29-1 with TRBJ1-2; D is ambiguous. The CDR3 is 12 residues long. V was pared by 7 bases and J by 2 bases, with 11 bases between. Per the germline V gene, CDR1 is SQVTM and CDR2 is ANQGSEA. CDR3 sequence reads: CSARGSNYGYTF. The CDR3 DNA reads as TGCAGCGCCCGGGGTTCAAACTATGGCTACACCTTC.

In nucleotides, the CDR3 is TGTGCCAGCAGTTTCGGACAGGGCAATGAGCAGTTCTTC. Its protein is CASSFGQGNEQFF. The V gene is TRBV6-6, the J gene TRBJ2-1; TRBD1 matches 8 bases. V shed 4 bases and J 6 bases; nucleotides not matched to a gene: 2. Germline CDR1 MNHNY, CDR2 SVGAGI (reference sequence). There are 13 residues in the CDR3.

This clone was observed a few times. V is TRBV4-1 and J is TRBJ2-1; no definite D call. V was pared by 0 bases and J by 3 bases, with 12 bases between. Germline V gives CDR1 MGHRA, CDR2 YSYEKL. The CDR3 runs 16 residues. For the CDR3, the DNA is TGCGCCAGCAGCCAAGACGAGGCGGAGAGCTACAATGAGCAGTTCTTC. Protein product: CASSQDEAESYNEQFF.

This clone was counted only a few times. The V gene is TRBV29-1, the J gene TRBJ1-1; 7 nucleotides align to TRBD1. After removal of 1 base from V and 11 bases from J, the junction contained 13 bases not matched to a gene. Germline CDR1 reads SQVTM; CDR2 reads ANQGSEA. The CDR3 loop spans 14 amino acids. The chain's CDR3 is CSVEGQGVPRGAFF. In DNA form, the CDR3 reads TGCAGCGTTGAAGGACAGGGTGTCCCAAGAGGGGCTTTCTTT.

This clone came up a few times. The V gene is TRBV4-3, the J gene TRBJ2-7; 8 nucleotides match TRBD2. Losses at the gene ends were 4 bases for V and 3 bases for J; bases not matched to a gene: 5. The CDR3 length is 14 residues. From germline, CDR1 is LGHNA and CDR2 YSLEER. The CDR3 loop reads CASSLLAGDYEQYF. DNA for the CDR3: TGCGCCAGCAGCCTCCTAGCGGGTGACTACGAGCAGTACTTC.

The V call is TRBV2, the J call TRBJ2-5; 8 bases fit TRBD2. Germline CDR1 is SNHLY and CDR2 is FYNNEI. The length of the CDR3 is 15 residues. Germline trimming cut 3 bases from V and 3 bases from J; bases unmatched to any gene: 6. The CDR3 spells CASSDFGLAEETQYF. The CDR3 DNA reads TGTGCCAGCAGTGATTTCGGACTAGCAGAAGAGACCCAGTACTTC.

V usage is TRBV6-5 and J usage is TRBJ2-1; D is perhaps TRBD2 (7 bases). V was trimmed by 4 bases and J by 8 bases, leaving 18 bases between them. This CDR3 spans 15 amino acids. The V gene's germline CDR1 is MNHEY and CDR2 SVGAGI. Here the CDR3 reads CASSWGGLDVDEQFF. The CDR3 DNA is TGTGCCAGCAGTTGGGGGGGGCTAGATGTCGATGAGCAGTTCTTC.